This T cell receptor (beta chain) was identified during a study of blood T cells in healthy people across ages. Findings of the study overall: Naive T cell percentage strongly correlated with TCR beta diversity.

Researchers report isolating at least 6 million PBMCs per sample. Using a J-beta primer mix together with a sample-barcoded 5' primer, a second PCR was run for roughly 6 to 12 cycles. With 12 random nucleotides, a template-switch adaptor tagged each individual cDNA molecule. One entry per CDR3 protein, called by TCRdb with MiXCR from the 5' RACE reads. The sample lists about 580,000 distinct CDR3 sequences; roughly 48% were seen once. Note on this clonotype: Its cognate antigen is unknown.

The CDR3 has 16 residues. Losses at the gene ends were 4 bases for V and 2 bases for J; bases not matched to a gene: 7. Germline V gene sequence: CDR1 KGHSH, CDR2 LQKENI. The clonotype comes from a man aged 80 or over in good health. This chain links TRBV18 with TRBJ1-5; the match to TRBD1 covers 8 bases. The sequenced sample consisted of blood. The CDR3 sequence: CASSQGQASGNQPQHF. The CDR3 nucleotides read TGTGCCAGCTCACAGGGACAGGCCAGCGGCAATCAGCCCCAGCATTTT. Using reference TRBV18 and TRBJ1-5 for the parts outside the CDR3, the full variable domain is NAGVMQNPRHLVRRRGQEARLRCSPMKGHSHVYWYRQLPEEGLKFMVYLQKENIIDESGMPKERFSAEFPKEGPSILRIQQVVRGDSAAYFCASSQGQASGNQPQHFGDGTRLSIL.